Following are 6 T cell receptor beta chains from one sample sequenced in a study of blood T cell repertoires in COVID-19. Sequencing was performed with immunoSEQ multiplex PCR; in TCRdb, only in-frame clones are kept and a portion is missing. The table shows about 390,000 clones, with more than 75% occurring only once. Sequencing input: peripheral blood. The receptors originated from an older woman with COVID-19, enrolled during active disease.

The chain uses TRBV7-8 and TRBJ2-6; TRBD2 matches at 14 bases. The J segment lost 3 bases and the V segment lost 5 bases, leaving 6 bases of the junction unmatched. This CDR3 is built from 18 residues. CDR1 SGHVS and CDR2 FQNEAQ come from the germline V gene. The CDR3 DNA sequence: TGTGCCAGCAGCCTCGCCGGACTAGCGGGGGGTGGGGCCAACGTCCTGACTTTC. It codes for CASSLAGLAGGGANVLTF.

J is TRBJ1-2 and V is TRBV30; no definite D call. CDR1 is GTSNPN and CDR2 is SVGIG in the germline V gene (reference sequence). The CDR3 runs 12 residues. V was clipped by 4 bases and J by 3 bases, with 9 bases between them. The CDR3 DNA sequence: TGTGCCTGGACCAGGTCCGACTATGGCTACACCTTC. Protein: CAWTRSDYGYTF.

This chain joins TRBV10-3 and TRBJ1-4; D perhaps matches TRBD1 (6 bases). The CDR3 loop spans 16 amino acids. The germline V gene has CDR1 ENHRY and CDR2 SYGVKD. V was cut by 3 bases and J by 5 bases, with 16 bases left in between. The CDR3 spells CAISESSLGGNEKLFF. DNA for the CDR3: TGTGCCATCAGTGAATCCTCGTTAGGGGGAAATGAAAAACTGTTTTTT.

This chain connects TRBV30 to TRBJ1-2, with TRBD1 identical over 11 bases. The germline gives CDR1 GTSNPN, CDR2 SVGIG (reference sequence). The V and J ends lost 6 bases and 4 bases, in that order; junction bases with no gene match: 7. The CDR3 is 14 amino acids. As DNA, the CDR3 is TGTGCCTGTCCGGGACAGGGGGTCCTCTATGGCTACACCTTC. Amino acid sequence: CACPGQGVLYGYTF.

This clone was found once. This CDR3 is CASRQNYGYTF. Here the CDR3 DNA reads TGTGCCAGCAGACAGAACTATGGCTACACCTTC. The rearrangement joins TRBV6-5 to TRBJ1-2; no reliable D call. V gave up 6 bases and J gave up 2 bases, with 4 bases separating them. Per the germline V gene, CDR1 is MNHEY and CDR2 is SVGAGI. The CDR3 consists of 11 residues.

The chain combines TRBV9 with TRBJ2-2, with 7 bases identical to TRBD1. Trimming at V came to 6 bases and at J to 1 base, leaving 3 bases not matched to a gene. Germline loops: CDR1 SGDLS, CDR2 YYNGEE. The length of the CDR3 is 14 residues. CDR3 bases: TGTGCCAGCAAGAGGGGGCTGAACACCGGGGAGCTGTTTTTT. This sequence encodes CASKRGLNTGELFF.